The table lists the clone carrying this T cell receptor beta chain with a count of one. This CDR3 spans 15 amino acids. In germline, CDR1 is MNHEY, CDR2 SVGEGT. Trimming pared 5 bases from V and 8 bases from J, leaving 19 bases between. Treatment of the sample: around 19 received Ad26.COV2.S at low or high dose, single or two shots; about 5 received placebo; per-sample allocation not given. All samples were drawn on day 63, counting from the first vaccine or placebo injection. These data originate in a study of Ad26.COV2.S vaccination and SARS-CoV-2 variants. Data came from immunoSEQ multiplex PCR; TCRdb stores just in-frame clones and leaves some out. Among about 350,000 clones listed, 65% to 90% were seen once.

The chain uses TRBV6-2 or TRBV6-3 and TRBJ1-5; D is uncertain. The receptor was isolated from a person between 18 and 65 years old who received the Ad26.COV2.S COVID-19 vaccine or a placebo. This material consisted of peripheral blood, taken in a trial of Ad26.COV2.S vaccine versus placebo. CDR3 residues: CASSTQIGKTEPQHF. CDR3 coding DNA: TGTGCCAGCAGTACCCAGATCGGGAAGACCGAGCCCCAGCATTTT.